These 30 T cell receptor beta chains originate from one sample sequenced in a study of cytomegalovirus exposure and HLA in healthy donors. With 60 Vbeta and 13 Jbeta primers, the PCR was carried out. Profiling relied on immunoSEQ multiplex PCR, and the TCRdb table lists in-frame clones only, not all of them. The sample lists 65,000 to 75,000 clones, about two thirds occurring once. Source material: PBMCs. The receptors here all came from a man between 35 and 55 years old in good health and CMV-seropositive.

This clone occurred once. The rearrangement joins TRBV5-4 to TRBJ2-3; D is undetermined. The CDR3 loop spans 12 amino acids. From germline, CDR1 is SGHNT and CDR2 YYREEE (reference sequence). Trimming shortened V by 2 bases and J by 4 bases, and 5 bases separated the two germline ends. The CDR3: CASSFQSDTQYF. CDR3 coding DNA: TGTGCCAGCAGCTTCCAGTCAGATACGCAGTATTTT.

The V call is TRBV19, the J call TRBJ1-1; D not certain. The germline V gene has CDR1 LNHDA and CDR2 SQIVND (reference sequence). The CDR3 loop spans 16 amino acids. Trimming shortened V by 0 bases and J by 4 bases, and 15 bases separated the two germline ends. In DNA, the CDR3 is TGTGCCAGTAGTATAGATCAACGGGAGAGGAGCACTGAAGCTTTCTTT. Residues: CASSIDQRERSTEAFF. Together with reference TRBV19 and TRBJ1-1, the CDR3 gives the full variable domain: DGGITQSPKYLFRKEGQNVTLSCEQNLNHDAMYWYRQDPGQGLRLIYYSQIVNDFQKGDIAEGYSVSREKKESFPLTVTSAQKNPTAFYLCASSIDQRERSTEAFFGQGTRLTVV.

This clone was seen a few times. This chain links TRBV7-2 with TRBJ1-1; D is uncertain. CDR3 size: 13 residues. The V end lost 5 bases, the J end lost 0 bases, and 7 bases lay between the germline ends. Germline V CDR1 and CDR2: SGHTA, FQGNSA. The CDR3 here is CASSQAMNTEAFF. DNA of the CDR3: TGTGCCAGCAGCCAAGCGATGAACACTGAAGCTTTCTTT. The whole variable domain, remainder taken from reference TRBV7-2 and TRBJ1-1, is GAGVSQSPSNKVTEKGKDVELRCDPISGHTALYWYRQSLGQGLEFLIYFQGNSAPDKSGLPSDRFSAERTGGSVSTLTIQRTQQEDSAVYLCASSQAMNTEAFFGQGTRLTVV.

V and J are TRBV2 and TRBJ2-3, with TRBD2 identical over 12 bases. The V gene end was trimmed by 7 bases and the J gene end by 0 bases; junction bases not matched to a gene: 8. The CDR3 sequence is 17 residues long. Germline V gene data show CDR1 as SNHLY and CDR2 as FYNNEI. CDR3 loop: CASNSLAGGISTDTQYF. The CDR3 DNA reads as TGTGCCAGCAATAGTCTAGCGGGAGGGATTAGCACAGATACGCAGTATTTT.

This clone has only one observation. The rearrangement uses TRBV9 and TRBJ2-2; 11 positions agree with TRBD2. This CDR3 is built from 18 residues. J was trimmed by 3 bases and V by 0 bases; bases with no gene match: 7. The V gene's germline CDR1 is SGDLS and CDR2 YYNGEE. CDR3 bases: TGTGCCAGCAGCGTAGTTGCTAGCGGGGGGCCCGACACCGGGGAGCTGTTTTTT. Its translation: CASSVVASGGPDTGELFF.

This chain connects TRBV11-2 to TRBJ2-7; 11 nucleotides align to TRBD1. CDR1 is SGHAT and CDR2 is FQNNGV in the germline V gene. The CDR3 spans 18 residues. V dropped 2 bases and J dropped 3; count of bases not matched to a gene: 12. CDR3 nucleotide sequence: TGTGCCAGCAGCTTAAACCGGGGACAGGGGGATTTTAGCTACGAGCAGTACTTC. Translation gives CASSLNRGQGDFSYEQYF.

The chain carries TRBV11-2 and TRBJ1-6; D perhaps matches TRBD1 (5 bases). Per the germline V gene, CDR1 is SGHAT and CDR2 is FQNNGV. The CDR3 has 13 amino acids. Deletions cut 2 bases from V and 7 bases from J, with 6 bases between. The CDR3 region has the DNA TGTGCCAGCAGCTTACGGGGGAATTCACCCCTCCACTTT. The encoded protein is CASSLRGNSPLHF.

The V call is TRBV5-6, the J call TRBJ1-5, with TRBD1 as a possible D gene (5 bases). Germline-derived CDR1 and CDR2 are SGHDT and YYEEEE. The CDR3 spans 14 residues. V was trimmed by 4 bases and J by 5 bases, leaving 13 bases between them. The CDR3 loop is CASSGGLGDQPQHF. The DNA for the CDR3 is TGTGCCAGCAGCGGGGGACTGGGGGATCAGCCCCAGCATTTT.

In this sample, this clone turned up once. This rearrangement joins TRBV6-4 to TRBJ2-1; D unclear. The ends were cut back, 3 bases at V and 6 bases at J, with 12 bases in the middle. Germline lookup yields CDR1 MRHNA and CDR2 SNTAGT. This CDR3 region has 14 residues. The CDR3 coding sequence is TGTGCCAGCAGTGAGGAGTTGGCCAGCAATGAGCAGTTCTTC. This encodes CASSEELASNEQFF.

The chain employs TRBV14 and TRBJ1-1, with 8 positions matching TRBD1. J was trimmed by 4 bases and V by 4 bases; bases with no gene match: 2. This CDR3 comprises 13 residues. Germline CDR1 and CDR2: SGHDN and FVKESK. This CDR3 reads CASSPGTGTEAFF. CDR3 DNA: TGTGCCAGCAGCCCCGGGACAGGCACTGAAGCTTTCTTT.

The V and J genes are TRBV5-8 and TRBJ2-1; 9 positions match TRBD1. The V segment lost 6 bases and the J segment 4 bases; nucleotides outside the gene matches: 14. Germline lookup yields CDR1 SGHTS and CDR2 YDEGEE. The CDR3 consists of 17 residues. For the CDR3, the DNA is TGTGCCAGCATCCGGACTCTGGGGGACAGGGCATACAATGAGCAGTTCTTC. This sequence encodes CASIRTLGDRAYNEQFF.

The chain uses TRBV11-2 and TRBJ2-2; 7 bases agree with TRBD2. This CDR3 has 15 residues. Per germline, CDR1 SGHAT and CDR2 FQNNGV. The J segment lost 1 base and the V segment lost 5 bases, leaving 4 bases of the junction unmatched. The CDR3 spells CASSKIAGNTGELFF. CDR3 in DNA: TGTGCCAGCAGCAAAATAGCGGGGAACACCGGGGAGCTGTTTTTT.

The chain uses TRBV21-1 and TRBJ2-5; TRBD2 is taken as the D call from the table, unchecked against the DNA. TRBV21-1 is marked as a pseudogene. The CDR3 sequence is 14 residues long. Here the CDR3 DNA reads TGTGCCAGCAGCAAAGCCGGCGGAGGGGAGACCCAGTACTTC. Translation gives CASSKAGGGETQYF.

About this clone itself: The junction departs from the called germline gene at one end, perhaps through a read error. In the same sample, other DNA sequences code for this CDR3. The genes are TRBV9 and TRBJ1-2; 7 bases fit TRBD1. This CDR3 has 15 residues. Germline V gene sequence: CDR1 SGDLS, CDR2 YYNGEE. CDR3 sequence: CASSTRDSVFYGYTF. DNA of the CDR3: TGCGCCAGCAGCACCCGGGACAGCGTCTTCTATGGCTACACCTTC.

In regard to this clone: The limits of the CDR3 on the DNA are not certain, so only TCRdb's listed CDR3 is given. The chain joins TRBV7-2 to TRBJ1-1. Germline assignment: CDR1 SGHTA and CDR2 FQGNSA. Termini included, the CDR3 measures 14 amino acids. The CDR3: CASSSGNMNTEAFF.

The chain couples TRBV5-1 to TRBJ1-1, with 10 bases fitting TRBD1. V was pared by 4 bases and J by 2 bases, with 8 bases of the junction left unmatched. CDR1 is SGHRS and CDR2 is YFSETQ in the germline V gene. The CDR3 totals 16 residues. This chain's CDR3 is CASSPLRQGANTEAFF. The CDR3 DNA follows: TGCGCCAGCAGCCCCTTACGACAGGGGGCTAACACTGAAGCTTTCTTT.

CDR3 sequence reads: CASSLGVSLRRSYEQYF. CDR3 DNA: TGTGCCAGCAGCTTAGGTGTGAGTCTACGCCGCTCCTACGAGCAGTACTTC. The chain combines TRBV7-2 with TRBJ2-7; D not certain. The CDR3 length is 17 residues. V lost 1 base and J 0 bases, leaving 16 bases between the germline ends. From germline, CDR1 is SGHTA and CDR2 FQGNSA.

V and J are TRBV19 and TRBJ1-2; TRBD1 matches at 8 bases. The V segment lost 6 bases and the J segment 5 bases; nucleotides outside the gene matches: 5. Germline V gene sequence: CDR1 LNHDA, CDR2 SQIVND (reference sequence). This CDR3 contains 13 residues. The CDR3 coding sequence is TGTGCCAGTAGCCGGGACAGGACGTATGGCTACACCTTC. Translating it yields CASSRDRTYGYTF.

The rearrangement joins TRBV6-6 to TRBJ2-5; D perhaps matches TRBD1 (5 bases). There are 15 residues in the CDR3. V was clipped by 2 bases and J by 1 base, with 11 bases between them. CDR1 is MNHNY and CDR2 is SVGAGI in the germline V gene (reference sequence). The CDR3 is CASSYPAGIQETQYF. For the CDR3, the DNA is TGTGCCAGCAGTTACCCCGCAGGGATCCAAGAGACCCAGTACTTC.

This clone has just a few counts. The genes are TRBV11-2 and TRBJ2-2; 8 bases are a match to TRBD1. The CDR3 sequence is 19 residues long. With 6 bases clipped from V and 2 bases from J, the junction kept 17 bases outside the gene matches. From germline, CDR1 is SGHAT and CDR2 FQNNGV. CDR3 DNA sequence: TGTGCCAGCAGAACACTATACTCTCGGGACAGGCAAAACACCGGGGAGCTGTTTTTT. This translates into CASRTLYSRDRQNTGELFF.

The J gene is TRBJ2-1, the V gene TRBV7-6; TRBD2 aligns across 8 bases. Looked up from germline, CDR1 is SGHVS and CDR2 is FNYEAQ. The V gene end was trimmed by 2 bases and the J gene end by 4 bases; junction bases not matched to a gene: 1. The CDR3 contains 14 residues. CDR3 in amino acids: CASSLSGGYNEQFF. CDR3 DNA sequence: TGTGCCAGCAGCTTAAGCGGGGGTTACAATGAGCAGTTCTTC.

This chain uses TRBV18 with TRBJ2-5; 10 positions agree with TRBD2. The trim removed 2 bases at V and 4 bases at J, leaving 19 bases unmatched. From germline, CDR1 is KGHSH and CDR2 LQKENI. This CDR3 region has 20 residues. The CDR3 DNA reads as TGTGCCAGCTCACCAGGGGCAGCCCTCTCAATGACTAGCGGGCGAGAGACCCAGTACTTC. As protein: CASSPGAALSMTSGRETQYF. Drawing the rest from reference TRBV18 and TRBJ2-5, the complete variable domain is NAGVMQNPRHLVRRRGQEARLRCSPMKGHSHVYWYRQLPEEGLKFMVYLQKENIIDESGMPKERFSAEFPKEGPSILRIQQVVRGDSAAYFCASSPGAALSMTSGRETQYFGPGTRLLVL.

This rearrangement joins TRBV5-8 to TRBJ2-1; TRBD2 aligns across 8 bases. The CDR3 is 15 residues long. Germline V gives CDR1 SGHTS, CDR2 YDEGEE. V lost 3 bases and J lost 1; bases outside the gene matches: 3. The CDR3 DNA reads TGTGCCAGCAGCTCGAGCGGGAGATCCTACAATGAGCAGTTCTTC. Protein sequence: CASSSSGRSYNEQFF. Variable domain in full (rest from reference TRBV5-8 and TRBJ2-1): EAGVTQSPTHLIKTRGQQATLRCSPISGHTSVYWYQQALGLGLQFLLWYDEGEERNRGNFPPRFSGRQFPNYSSELNVNALELEDSALYLCASSSSGRSYNEQFFGPGTRLTVL.

This rearrangement joins TRBV5-1 to TRBJ1-6; no clear D gene. Germline V lookup: CDR1 SGHRS, CDR2 YFSETQ. This CDR3 region has 15 residues. The ends were cut back, 3 bases at V and 8 bases at J, with 15 bases in the middle. CDR3 DNA: TGCGCCAGCAGCTCGACTAGTAGGGCTGATTCACCCCTCCACTTT. Amino acid sequence: CASSSTSRADSPLHF.

This clone was found a few times. The chain recombines TRBV4-1 with TRBJ1-2; possibly TRBD1 for D (6 bases). Trimming took off 5 bases at V and 3 bases at J, with 16 bases between the two ends. The germline CDR1 and CDR2 sequences are MGHRA and YSYEKL. The CDR3 is 15 amino acids. The CDR3: CASSYRTESYYGYTF. The CDR3 region has the DNA TGCGCCAGCAGCTACCGGACAGAATCGTACTATGGCTACACCTTC.

The chain recombines TRBV9 with TRBJ1-2, with 7 positions matching TRBD1. Germline lookup yields CDR1 SGDLS and CDR2 YYNGEE. The junction had 4 bases not matched to a gene; V was cut back by 2 bases and J by 0 bases. The CDR3 consists of 15 residues. The CDR3 spells CASSVQGQTNYGYTF. CDR3 coding DNA: TGTGCCAGCAGCGTTCAGGGACAGACTAACTATGGCTACACCTTC.

In its sample, this clone was seen once. V gene TRBV10-3 combines with J gene TRBJ2-7, with D tentatively TRBD1 (7 bases). Trimming took 2 bases from V and 3 from J, leaving 14 bases between them. In germline, CDR1 is ENHRY, CDR2 SYGVKD. This CDR3 contains 15 residues. CDR3 coding DNA: TGTGCCATCAGTGAGGGGGGGACAGAAGACTACGAGCAGTACTTC. Its protein product is CAISEGGTEDYEQYF.

The chain is built from TRBV6-6 and TRBJ2-3; no clear D gene. The CDR3 has 12 residues. Germline V lookup: CDR1 MNHNY, CDR2 SVGAGI (reference sequence). Trimming shortened V by 5 bases and J by 2 bases, and 5 bases separated the two germline ends. The CDR3 nucleotides read TGTGCCAGCAGTAGCCACACAGATACGCAGTATTTT. Its translation is CASSSHTDTQYF.

This sequence joins TRBV30 and TRBJ2-3; D may be TRBD2 (6 bases). The germline V and J ends were trimmed by 2 bases and 1 base, with 7 bases remaining between them. CDR1 is GTSNPN and CDR2 is SVGIG in the germline V gene (reference sequence). This CDR3 spans 13 amino acids. The CDR3 DNA follows: TGTGCCTGGAGTAGGAGGGGCACAGATACGCAGTATTTT. This gives the protein CAWSRRGTDTQYF. Supplemented by reference TRBV30 and TRBJ2-3, the full variable domain reads SQTIHQWPATLVQPVGSPLSLECTVEGTSNPNLYWYRQAAGRGLQLLFYSVGIGQISSEVPQNLSASRPQDRQFILSSKKLLLSDSGFYLCAWSRRGTDTQYFGPGTRLTVL.

This rearrangement joins TRBV7-3 to TRBJ1-1; no reliable D call. The V gene lost 4 bases and the J gene lost 6 bases, with 12 bases spanning the gap. Germline CDR1 SGHTA, CDR2 FQGTGA. The CDR3 has 13 amino acids. As DNA, the CDR3 is TGTGCCAGCAGCTCGCAATACGGAGCTGAAGCTTTCTTT. This codes for CASSSQYGAEAFF.